This TCR beta chain emerged from a study of T cells after yellow fever vaccination. To note about this clonotype: Its antigen remains unknown.

MiXCR was run by TCRdb on the 5' RACE reads, yielding one entry per CDR3 protein. Of roughly 250,000 distinct CDR3 sequences detected, roughly 13% appear once; the ten largest clones hold about 0.51%. Regarding the study as a whole: Within FACS-sorted repertoires, abundant clonotypes contaminating from the bulk population could be present. Clonotypes appearing in both CD4 and CD8 compartments existed, and their share was small.

The receptor comes from a man aged 30-40 years who received the YFV17D yellow fever vaccine. This material consisted of CD4+ T cells sorted from PBMCs, taken 45 days after the yellow fever booster vaccination.

CDR3 protein: CASSSTGRGSPLHF. The CDR3 DNA reads as TGTGCCAGCAGTTCCACAGGAAGGGGTTCACCCCTCCACTTT. The J gene is TRBJ1-6, the V gene TRBV12-3 or TRBV12-4, with a tentative D call TRBD1 (5 bases). The CDR3 is 14 amino acids. Trimming removed 4 bases at V and 9 bases at J, with 13 bases between.